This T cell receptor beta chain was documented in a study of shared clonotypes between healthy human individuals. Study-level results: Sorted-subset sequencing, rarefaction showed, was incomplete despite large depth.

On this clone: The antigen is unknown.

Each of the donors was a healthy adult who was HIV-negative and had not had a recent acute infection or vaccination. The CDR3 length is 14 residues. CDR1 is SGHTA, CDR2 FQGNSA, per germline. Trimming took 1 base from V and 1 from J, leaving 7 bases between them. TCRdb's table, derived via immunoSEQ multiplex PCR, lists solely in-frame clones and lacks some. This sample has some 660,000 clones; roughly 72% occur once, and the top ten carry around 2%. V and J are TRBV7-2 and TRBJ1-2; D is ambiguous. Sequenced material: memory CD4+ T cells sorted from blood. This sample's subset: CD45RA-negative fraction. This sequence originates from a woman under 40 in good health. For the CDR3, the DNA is TGTGCCAGCAGCTTAGTTCGGTTTAACTATGGCTACACCTTC. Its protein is CASSLVRFNYGYTF.